Reported below is one T cell receptor (beta chain). The antigen is undetermined. The entry originates in a study of CXCR3-negative and CXCR3-positive naive CD8 T cells. The CDR3 totals 15 residues. Germline values: CDR1 SEHNR, CDR2 FQNEAQ (reference sequence). The study's findings and limits: CXCR3-positive naive cells carried more hydrophobic TRB CDR3s than CXCR3-negative ones. For the naive subsets, surface CD5 was similar, and TCR strength was inferred from TRB CDR3 properties.

The study made its TRB cDNA libraries by 5' RACE, adding UMI labels. One entry per CDR3 protein, without DNA, is what TCRdb gives after re-calling the 5' RACE reads. This sample's table has over 150,000 distinct CDR3 sequences. The sequencing input was naive CXCR3+ CD8+ T cells from blood. The subset denotes: CD45RO-CCR7+CD27+CD95- naive CD8+ T cells expressing CXCR3 (TNR3+). This clonotype was sampled from a human donor in good health. Some clones in this sample may be carry-over from other donors' samples. V is TRBV7-9 and J is TRBJ1-5; TCRdb picks TRBD1, but there is no DNA to check that call. The CDR3 sequence is CASSGSDRGKQPQHF.